This T cell receptor beta chain was recovered during a study of shared clonotypes between healthy human individuals. Study-level points and caveats: In contrast to clonotypes shared by all four donors, non-shared clonotypes had lower generation probabilities.

It was CD45RO-negative cells, positively selected for CCR7, that made up naive CD8 cells, with terminally differentiated effector memory CD45RA+ cells excluded. In the case of this clone: The antigen is not known.

CDR1 is MGHRA and CDR2 is YSYEKL in the germline V gene. CDR3 length: 13 amino acids. Between the trimmed V and J ends, which lost 2 bases and 2 bases, there was a span of 4 bases. Each PCR replicate from the sorted subsets contained roughly 210 ng DNA, which is some 32,000 T cell genomes. Assay used: immunoSEQ multiplex PCR; TCRdb lists only in-frame clones, some missing. The data hold some 2,000,000 clones, with about 95% observed a single time. The gene calls are TRBV4-1 and TRBJ1-3; D is undetermined. The TCR was taken from a young man in good health. Sequencing was done on a sample of naive CD8+ T cells sorted from blood. The CDR3: CASSQRAGNTIYF. The CDR3 DNA reads TGCGCCAGCAGCCAAAGAGCTGGAAACACCATATATTTT.